This T cell receptor delta chain was obtained from a study of gamma-delta T cells after stem cell transplantation. This CDR3 is 17 amino acids long. Trimming removed 0 bases from V and 0 bases from J; junction bases left unmatched: 7. Germline CDR1 reads GEAIGNYY; CDR2 reads EKD. TCRdb re-called the RT-PCR reads using CATT. The sample includes under 2,500 delta-chain clones, approximately 3% of them seen just once. This clone is medium-sized (0.01 to 0.1%). Other DNA sequences within the sample encode an identical CDR3. The chain combines TRDV2 with TRDJ1; 9 nucleotides align to TRDD3. The TCR comes from a human donor. It is not recorded whose cells these are; they may come from a transplant donor. Source material: gamma-delta T cells. The CDR3 nucleotides are TGTGCCTGTGACACCGAGGGGGATACCCCCCACACCGATAAACTCATCTTT. Amino acid sequence: CACDTEGDTPHTDKLIF.